A selection of T cell receptor beta chains follows, all from one sample in a study of T cell responses to AZD1222 COVID-19 vaccine. This table comes from immunoSEQ multiplex PCR, and its TCRdb copy is limited to in-frame clones, with some not included. The table shows 150,000 to 200,000 clones, with just over 90% occurring only once. The sample consisted of peripheral blood, taken 28 days after the second AZD1222 dose. All receptors derive from an adult who received the AZD1222 COVID-19 vaccine. The CDR3 runs from the conserved cysteine through the conserved F or W. Fields, in order: clone size, V gene, J gene, D gene, CDR3 protein, CDR3 DNA. The D gene is left open where the match is weak. The size of a clone is reported for some rows only, either as once, few or many, or as a class for expanded clones.

clone size: .
V gene: TRBV18
J gene: TRBJ2-1
D gene: TRBD2
CDR3 protein: CASSLGLAGGEQFF
CDR3 DNA: TGTGCCAGCTCACTTGGACTAGCGGGGGGTGAGCAGTTCTTC

clone size: once
V gene: TRBV28
J gene: TRBJ1-6
D gene: .
CDR3 protein: CASSLMAGKSSYNSPLHF
CDR3 DNA: TGTGCCAGCAGTTTAATGGCGGGCAAGAGCTCCTATAATTCACCCCTCCACTTT

clone size: .
V gene: TRBV11-2
J gene: TRBJ1-1
D gene: .
CDR3 protein: CASSLARSLTEAFF
CDR3 DNA: TGTGCCAGCAGCTTAGCTAGGTCCCTCACTGAAGCTTTCTTT

clone size: .
V gene: TRBV7-2
J gene: TRBJ2-1
D gene: .
CDR3 protein: CASSNQGGREQFF
CDR3 DNA: TGTGCCAGCAGCAACCAGGGGGGTCGGGAGCAGTTCTTC

clone size: .
V gene: TRBV7-2
J gene: TRBJ1-2
D gene: .
CDR3 protein: CASSFGSVYGYTF
CDR3 DNA: TGTGCCAGCAGCTTTGGGTCAGTCTATGGCTACACCTTC

clone size: .
V gene: TRBV28
J gene: TRBJ1-2
D gene: .
CDR3 protein: CASSLLFGGGYTF
CDR3 DNA: TGTGCCAGCAGTCTACTCTTTGGGGGTGGCTACACCTTC

clone size: .
V gene: TRBV30
J gene: TRBJ1-5
D gene: .
CDR3 protein: CAWSDSNQPQHF
CDR3 DNA: TGTGCCTGGAGCGATAGCAATCAGCCCCAGCATTTT

clone size: once
V gene: TRBV4-2
J gene: TRBJ1-1
D gene: .
CDR3 protein: CASSQAGSGTEAFF
CDR3 DNA: TGTGCCAGCAGCCAAGCAGGGAGTGGCACTGAAGCTTTCTTT

clone size: few
V gene: TRBV6-5
J gene: TRBJ1-5
D gene: .
CDR3 protein: CASSRVSGNQPQHF
CDR3 DNA: TGTGCCAGCAGCAGGGTGTCGGGCAATCAGCCCCAGCATTTT

clone size: .
V gene: TRBV28
J gene: TRBJ1-4
D gene: .
CDR3 protein: CASSLPLPGGRENEKLFF
CDR3 DNA: TGTGCCAGCAGTTTACCTCTCCCCGGAGGCAGGGAGAATGAAAAACTGTTTTTT

clone size: .
V gene: TRBV7-8
J gene: TRBJ2-3
D gene: .
CDR3 protein: CASSRGLGRADTQYF
CDR3 DNA: TGTGCCAGCAGCCGGGGATTAGGTCGTGCAGATACGCAGTATTTT

clone size: .
V gene: TRBV19
J gene: TRBJ2-7
D gene: .
CDR3 protein: CASSIHITNEQYF
CDR3 DNA: TGTGCCAGTAGTATACATATAACGAACGAGCAGTACTTC

clone size: .
V gene: TRBV19
J gene: TRBJ2-1
D gene: TRBD1
CDR3 protein: CASNQGAREQFF
CDR3 DNA: TGTGCCAGTAACCAGGGGGCGCGGGAGCAGTTCTTC

clone size: .
V gene: TRBV4-1
J gene: TRBJ1-5
D gene: .
CDR3 protein: CASSQVPGDQPQHF
CDR3 DNA: TGCGCCAGCAGCCAAGTGCCAGGGGATCAGCCCCAGCATTTT

clone size: .
V gene: TRBV6-5
J gene: TRBJ1-4
D gene: TRBD1
CDR3 protein: CASSRQGANEKLFF
CDR3 DNA: TGTGCCAGCAGTCGACAGGGGGCTAATGAAAAACTGTTTTTT

clone size: once
V gene: TRBV19
J gene: TRBJ1-1
D gene: .
CDR3 protein: CASRKAPGFTEAFF
CDR3 DNA: TGTGCCAGTAGAAAGGCCCCCGGGTTCACTGAAGCTTTCTTT

clone size: .
V gene: TRBV5-1
J gene: TRBJ2-1
D gene: TRBD2
CDR3 protein: CASTPKLAGQGDNEQFF
CDR3 DNA: TGCGCCAGCACCCCGAAGCTAGCGGGGCAGGGGGATAATGAGCAGTTCTTC

clone size: .
V gene: TRBV29-1
J gene: TRBJ2-5
D gene: TRBD1
CDR3 protein: CSANPGQGPQYF
CDR3 DNA: TGCAGCGCCAATCCGGGACAGGGGCCCCAGTACTTC

clone size: .
V gene: TRBV7-2
J gene: TRBJ1-4
D gene: .
CDR3 protein: CASSPPRATNEKLFF
CDR3 DNA: TGTGCCAGCAGCCCCCCCCGGGCAACTAATGAAAAACTGTTTTTT

clone size: .
V gene: TRBV19
J gene: TRBJ1-2
D gene: .
CDR3 protein: CASSLRDINGYTF
CDR3 DNA: TGTGCCAGTAGCCTCAGGGACATTAATGGCTACACCTTC

clone size: .
V gene: TRBV6-5
J gene: TRBJ2-1
D gene: .
CDR3 protein: CASSSIIDSYNEQFF
CDR3 DNA: TGTGCCAGCAGTTCTATAATAGACTCCTACAATGAGCAGTTCTTC

clone size: .
V gene: TRBV11-2
J gene: TRBJ1-3
D gene: TRBD1
CDR3 protein: CASSLEGQYTLNHSGNTIYF
CDR3 DNA: TGTGCCAGCAGCTTAGAGGGACAGTACACACTAAACCACTCTGGAAACACCATATATTTT

clone size: .
V gene: TRBV7-8
J gene: TRBJ1-5
D gene: TRBD1
CDR3 protein: CASSLGQQGRRNQPQHF
CDR3 DNA: TGTGCCAGCAGCCTAGGACAACAGGGGCGTAGGAATCAGCCCCAGCATTTT

clone size: .
V gene: TRBV27
J gene: TRBJ2-6
D gene: .
CDR3 protein: CASSVYGANVLTF
CDR3 DNA: TGTGCCAGCAGCGTATATGGGGCCAACGTCCTGACTTTC

clone size: .
V gene: TRBV7-7
J gene: TRBJ2-5
D gene: TRBD1
CDR3 protein: CASSLLSGTGSFGETQYF
CDR3 DNA: TGTGCTAGCAGCCTCCTTTCAGGGACAGGCTCATTTGGGGAGACCCAGTACTTC

clone size: .
V gene: TRBV5-1
J gene: TRBJ1-6
D gene: TRBD1
CDR3 protein: CASSLETGANSPLHF
CDR3 DNA: TGCGCCAGCAGCTTGGAGACAGGGGCTAATTCACCCCTCCACTTT

clone size: .
V gene: TRBV29-1
J gene: TRBJ1-2
D gene: .
CDR3 protein: CSVAWSRGNGYTF
CDR3 DNA: TGCAGCGTCGCCTGGTCCCGCGGGAATGGCTACACCTTC

clone size: .
V gene: TRBV4-1
J gene: TRBJ1-2
D gene: .
CDR3 protein: CASSQDKGSNLYGYTF
CDR3 DNA: TGCGCCAGCAGCCAAGATAAGGGCAGCAACTTATATGGCTACACCTTC

clone size: .
V gene: TRBV7-9
J gene: TRBJ2-5
D gene: TRBD1
CDR3 protein: CASSRDRETQYF
CDR3 DNA: TGTGCCAGCAGCCGGGACAGAGAGACCCAGTACTTC

clone size: .
V gene: TRBV5-1
J gene: TRBJ2-1
D gene: .
CDR3 protein: CASSLAGRDGNEQFF
CDR3 DNA: TGCGCCAGCAGCTTGGCCGGCAGGGATGGCAATGAGCAGTTCTTC